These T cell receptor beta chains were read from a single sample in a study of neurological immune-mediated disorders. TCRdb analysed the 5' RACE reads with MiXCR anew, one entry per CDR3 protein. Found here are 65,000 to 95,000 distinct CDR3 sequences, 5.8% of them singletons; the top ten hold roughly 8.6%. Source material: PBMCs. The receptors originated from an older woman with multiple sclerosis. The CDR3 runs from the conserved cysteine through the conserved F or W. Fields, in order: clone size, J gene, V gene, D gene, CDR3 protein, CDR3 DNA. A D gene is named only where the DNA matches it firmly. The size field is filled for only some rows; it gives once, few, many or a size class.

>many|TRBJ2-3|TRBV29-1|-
CSTRPGGDTQYF
TGCAGCACCAGACCCGGGGGAGATACGCAGTATTTT
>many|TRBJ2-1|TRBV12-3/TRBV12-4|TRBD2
CASRNREAGGRAVEQFF
TGTGCCAGCAGAAACCGGGAAGCGGGGGGCCGCGCCGTGGAGCAGTTCTTC
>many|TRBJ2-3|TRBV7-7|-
CASSRGDGSTDTQYF
TGTGCTAGCAGCCGAGGGGACGGTAGCACAGATACGCAGTATTTT
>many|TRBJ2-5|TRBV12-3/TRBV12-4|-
CASSLSLGGGETQYF
TGTGCCAGCAGTTTATCGCTGGGGGGTGGGGAGACCCAGTACTTC
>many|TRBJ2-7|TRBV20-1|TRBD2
CSSSTSGISYEQYF
TGCAGTTCTTCGACTAGCGGAATCTCCTACGAGCAGTACTTC
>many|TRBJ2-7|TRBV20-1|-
CSARDLTDEQYF
TGCAGTGCTAGAGATTTGACAGACGAGCAGTACTTC
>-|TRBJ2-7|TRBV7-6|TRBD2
CASSMTSGGYEQYF
TGTGCCAGCAGCATGACTAGCGGGGGTTACGAGCAGTACTTC
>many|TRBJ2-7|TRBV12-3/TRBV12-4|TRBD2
CASSLGEGDEQYF
TGTGCCAGCAGTTTAGGGGAGGGAGACGAGCAGTACTTC
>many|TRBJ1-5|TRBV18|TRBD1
CASSLTGGLGQPQHF
TGTGCCAGCTCACTTACAGGGGGTTTGGGTCAGCCCCAGCATTTT
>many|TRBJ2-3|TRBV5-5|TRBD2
CASSLRGGGADTQYF
TGTGCCAGCAGCTTGCGGGGGGGCGGTGCAGATACGCAGTATTTT
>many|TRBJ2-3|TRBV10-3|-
CAISEWGTSTDTQYF
TGTGCCATCAGTGAGTGGGGGACTAGCACAGATACGCAGTATTTT
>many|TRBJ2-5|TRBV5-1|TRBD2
CASSLPSGGAEETQYF
TGCGCCAGCAGCTTGCCTAGCGGGGGGGCTGAAGAGACCCAGTACTTC
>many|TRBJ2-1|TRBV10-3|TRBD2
CAISDSGGTYNEQFF
TGTGCCATCAGTGACAGCGGGGGGACCTACAATGAGCAGTTCTTC
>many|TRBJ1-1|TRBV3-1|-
CASSQKRGAEAFF
TGTGCCAGCAGCCAAAAAAGGGGGGCTGAAGCTTTCTTT
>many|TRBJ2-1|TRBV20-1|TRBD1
CSARGSIWDRENNEQFF
TGCAGTGCTAGAGGCTCCATTTGGGACAGGGAAAACAATGAGCAGTTCTTC
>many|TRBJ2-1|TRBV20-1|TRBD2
CSARDHSGGSYNEQFF
TGCAGTGCTAGAGACCATAGCGGGGGATCCTACAATGAGCAGTTCTTC
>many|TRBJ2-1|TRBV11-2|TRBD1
CASRRGQGALNEQFF
TGTGCCAGCAGGCGTGGACAGGGGGCATTGAATGAGCAGTTCTTC
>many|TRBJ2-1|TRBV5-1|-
CASSLDFMGPSYNEQFF
TGCGCCAGCAGCTTGGATTTTATGGGTCCTTCCTACAATGAGCAGTTCTTC
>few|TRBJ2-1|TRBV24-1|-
CATKVNNEQFF
TGTGCCACCAAAGTGAACAATGAGCAGTTCTTC
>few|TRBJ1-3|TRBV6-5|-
CASTRDGLTGNTIYF
TGTGCCAGCACCCGCGACGGGTTAACTGGAAACACCATATATTTT
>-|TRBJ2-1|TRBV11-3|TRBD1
CASSPGGTGGNYNEQFF
TGTGCCAGCAGCCCTGGGGGGACAGGGGGCAACTACAATGAGCAGTTCTTC
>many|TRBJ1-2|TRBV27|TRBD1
CASSPSTGAAYGYTF
TGTGCCAGCAGTCCCTCGACAGGGGCGGCCTATGGCTACACCTTC
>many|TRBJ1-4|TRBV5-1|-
CASSLGWDSEEKLFF
TGCGCCAGCAGCTTGGGATGGGACTCGGAGGAAAAACTGTTTTTT